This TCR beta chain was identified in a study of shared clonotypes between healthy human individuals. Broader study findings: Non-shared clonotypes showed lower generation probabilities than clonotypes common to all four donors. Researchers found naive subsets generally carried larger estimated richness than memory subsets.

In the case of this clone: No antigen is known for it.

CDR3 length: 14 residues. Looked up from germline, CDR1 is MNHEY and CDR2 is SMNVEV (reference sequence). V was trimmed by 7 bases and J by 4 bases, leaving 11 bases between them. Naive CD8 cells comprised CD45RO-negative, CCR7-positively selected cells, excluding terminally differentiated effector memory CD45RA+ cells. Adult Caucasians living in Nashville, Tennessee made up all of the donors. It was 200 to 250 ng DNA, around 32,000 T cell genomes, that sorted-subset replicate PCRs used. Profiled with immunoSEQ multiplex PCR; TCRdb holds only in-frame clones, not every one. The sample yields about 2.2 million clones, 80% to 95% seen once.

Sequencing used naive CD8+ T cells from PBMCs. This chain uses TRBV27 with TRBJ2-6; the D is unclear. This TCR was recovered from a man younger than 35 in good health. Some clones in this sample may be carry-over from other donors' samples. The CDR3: CASTERTGANVLTF. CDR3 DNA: TGTGCCAGCACCGAGCGAACCGGGGCCAACGTCCTGACTTTC.